A selection of T cell receptor beta chains follows, all from one sample in a study of cytomegalovirus exposure and HLA in healthy donors. Method: immunoSEQ multiplex PCR; TCRdb's copy keeps in-frame clones and lacks some. The data contain about 130,000 clones, around three quarters of them singletons. The sample taken for sequencing was PBMCs. These receptor sequences come from a woman in her forties or fifties in good health and CMV-seronegative. Both conserved end residues are part of each CDR3. The order of the fields is D gene, J gene, clone size, V gene, CDR3 protein, CDR3 DNA. A D gene is named only where the DNA matches it firmly. Where a row states a size, it is once, few, many or the class of an expanded clone; other rows omit it.

TRBD2,TRBJ2-1,-,TRBV28,CASSSLLPLAGGHPNEQFF,TGTGCCAGCAGTTCTCTTCTCCCCTTAGCGGGAGGACATCCAAACGAGCAGTTCTTC
-,TRBJ2-2,-,TRBV25-1,CASSAAPPQSGELFF,TGTGCCAGCAGTGCGGCCCCTCCACAGTCCGGGGAGCTGTTTTTT
TRBD2,TRBJ2-5,-,TRBV9,CASSVGAGGSQETQYF,TGTGCCAGCAGCGTAGGGGCGGGAGGGTCCCAAGAGACCCAGTACTTC
-,TRBJ1-1,-,TRBV15,CATQQGQMNTEAFF,TGTGCCACTCAGCAAGGACAAATGAACACTGAAGCTTTCTTT
-,TRBJ1-5,-,TRBV6-5,CASRYSQDQPQHF,TGTGCCAGCAGATACTCTCAGGATCAGCCCCAGCATTTT
-,TRBJ1-1,-,TRBV7-3,CASSLTQTEMNTEAFF,TGTGCCAGCAGCTTAACCCAGACAGAAATGAACACTGAAGCTTTCTTT
TRBD2,TRBJ2-1,-,TRBV15,CATSRGETGLALNEQFF,TGTGCCACCAGCAGAGGGGAAACGGGACTAGCGCTAAATGAGCAGTTCTTC
-,TRBJ1-1,-,TRBV30,CAWSLGGGGGTEAFF,TGTGCCTGGAGCCTGGGAGGAGGGGGGGGCACTGAAGCTTTCTTT
-,TRBJ1-5,-,TRBV15,CATSRDLASNQPQHF,TGTGCCACCAGCAGAGATCTGGCTAGCAATCAGCCCCAGCATTTT
TRBD2,TRBJ2-7,once,TRBV2,CASAVYGAGGPSEQYF,TGTGCCAGCGCAGTTTACGGAGCGGGAGGGCCGTCCGAGCAGTACTTC
TRBD1,TRBJ1-2,few,TRBV7-9,CSSSPNLRGPGYGYTF,TGTTCCAGCAGCCCCAACCTTAGGGGGCCAGGCTATGGCTACACCTTC